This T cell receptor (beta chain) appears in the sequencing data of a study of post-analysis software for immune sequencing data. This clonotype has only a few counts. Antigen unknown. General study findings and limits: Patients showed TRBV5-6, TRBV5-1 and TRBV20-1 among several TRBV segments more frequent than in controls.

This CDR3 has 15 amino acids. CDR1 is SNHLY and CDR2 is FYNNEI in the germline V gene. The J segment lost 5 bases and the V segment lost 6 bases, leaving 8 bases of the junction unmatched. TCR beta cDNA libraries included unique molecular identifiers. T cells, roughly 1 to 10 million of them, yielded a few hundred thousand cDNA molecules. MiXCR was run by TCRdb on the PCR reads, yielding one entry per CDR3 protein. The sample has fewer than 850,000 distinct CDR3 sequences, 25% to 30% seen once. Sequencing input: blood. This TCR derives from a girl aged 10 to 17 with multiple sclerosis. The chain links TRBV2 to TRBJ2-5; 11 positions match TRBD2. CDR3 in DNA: TGTGCCAGCAGCGGGACTAGCGGTTCGAGGGAGACCCAGTACTTC. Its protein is CASSGTSGSRETQYF.